Each of the 9 T cell receptor beta chains below was sequenced from the same sample in a study of T cell changes during pregnancy in multiple sclerosis. Only in-frame clones appear in the TCRdb table, and some are missing; sequencing was by immunoSEQ multiplex PCR. The repertoire consists of about 50,000 clones, with 94% occurring once and the leading ten covering roughly 5.4%. This specimen was CD8+ T cells from peripheral blood mononuclear cells, taken before pregnancy. The receptor source for this set is a female donor with multiple sclerosis, enrolled in a pregnancy study.

V usage is TRBV7-8 and J usage is TRBJ2-2; TRBD1 aligns across 7 bases. Germline values: CDR1 SGHVS, CDR2 FQNEAQ. With V trimmed by 2 bases and J by 2 bases, 2 bases remained unmatched. The CDR3 covers 15 residues. Here the CDR3 DNA reads TGTGCCAGCAGCTTAAGGACAGGCAACACCGGGGAGCTGTTTTTT. Translation gives CASSLRTGNTGELFF. The variable domain in full, completed from reference TRBV7-8 and TRBJ2-2, reads GAGVSQSPRYKVAKRGQDVALRCDPISGHVSLFWYQQALGQGPEFLTYFQNEAQLDKSGLPSDRFFAERPEGSVSTLKIQRTQQEDSAVYLCASSLRTGNTGELFFGEGSRLTVL.

V gene TRBV6-1 combines with J gene TRBJ2-1, with a weak D call TRBD2 (5 bases). The CDR3 has 13 residues. Germline CDR1 MNHNS, CDR2 SASEGT. Deletions cut 7 bases from V and 1 base from J, with 8 bases between. The CDR3, as DNA: TGTGCCAGCATTCCGGGGTCCTACAATGAGCAGTTCTTC. Its protein product is CASIPGSYNEQFF.

This rearrangement joins TRBV27 to TRBJ2-3; a possible D gene is TRBD2 (6 bases). The CDR3 length is 15 residues. Germline V lookup: CDR1 MNHEY, CDR2 SMNVEV (reference sequence). The V end lost 5 bases, the J end lost 2 bases, and 14 bases lay between the germline ends. CDR3: CASSLPGGPTDTQYF. CDR3 DNA: TGTGCCAGCAGTCTACCCGGGGGTCCCACAGATACGCAGTATTTT.

J is TRBJ1-1 and V is TRBV4-1, with TRBD1 as a possible D gene (6 bases). This CDR3 region has 17 residues. V was pared by 3 bases and J by 4 bases, with 21 bases between. Germline V CDR1 and CDR2: MGHRA, YSYEKL. For the CDR3, the DNA is TGCGCCAGCAGCCAGAGAACCAAGGGGGGGCCTGGCACTGAAGCTTTCTTT. Protein sequence: CASSQRTKGGPGTEAFF.

The chain couples TRBV7-6 to TRBJ2-1, with 7 nucleotides matching TRBD2. J gave up 3 bases and V 2 bases, and 7 bases lay outside the gene matches. The CDR3 extends over 16 amino acids. Germline CDR1 and CDR2: SGHVS and FNYEAQ. The CDR3 spells CASSLCGRESYNEQFF. The CDR3 DNA sequence: TGTGCCAGCAGCTTATGCGGGCGGGAGAGCTACAATGAGCAGTTCTTC.

The V call is TRBV6-1, the J call TRBJ2-1, with 8 bases fitting TRBD2. This CDR3 is built from 15 residues. Unmatched junction bases numbered 5, after V lost 2 bases and J lost 5 bases. The germline CDR1 and CDR2 sequences are MNHNS and SASEGT. The CDR3 DNA reads TGTGCCAGCAGTGAATACGGGACTAGAGACAATGAGCAGTTCTTC. The encoded protein is CASSEYGTRDNEQFF.

The CDR3 loop is CASSLAQGYGYTF. The CDR3, as DNA: TGTGCCAGCAGCTTAGCCCAGGGCTATGGCTACACCTTC. V is TRBV7-2 and J is TRBJ1-2; tentative D call: TRBD1 (5 bases). Trimming shortened V by 0 bases and J by 4 bases, and 6 bases separated the two germline ends. The CDR3 sequence is 13 residues long. CDR1 is SGHTA, CDR2 FQGNSA, per germline.

This rearrangement joins TRBV21-1 to TRBJ2-7; TRBD1 was called by the table and not checked on the DNA. TRBV21-1 is a known pseudogene. This CDR3 has 16 residues. CDR3: CASSKIRGSRMCEQYF. CDR3 DNA: TGTGCCAGCAGCAAGATCAGGGGCAGTCGGATGTGCGAGCAGTACTTC.

J is TRBJ2-5 and V is TRBV4-2, with 10 positions matching TRBD2. V lost 0 bases and J lost 5; bases outside the gene matches: 18. Germline CDR1 LGHNA, CDR2 YNFKEQ. This CDR3 is 20 amino acids long. The CDR3 DNA reads TGTGCCAGCAGCCAAGAAAGGTCTAGCGGGAGTGAGTTTCAGGAGGAGACCCAGTACTTC. Its translation is CASSQERSSGSEFQEETQYF.